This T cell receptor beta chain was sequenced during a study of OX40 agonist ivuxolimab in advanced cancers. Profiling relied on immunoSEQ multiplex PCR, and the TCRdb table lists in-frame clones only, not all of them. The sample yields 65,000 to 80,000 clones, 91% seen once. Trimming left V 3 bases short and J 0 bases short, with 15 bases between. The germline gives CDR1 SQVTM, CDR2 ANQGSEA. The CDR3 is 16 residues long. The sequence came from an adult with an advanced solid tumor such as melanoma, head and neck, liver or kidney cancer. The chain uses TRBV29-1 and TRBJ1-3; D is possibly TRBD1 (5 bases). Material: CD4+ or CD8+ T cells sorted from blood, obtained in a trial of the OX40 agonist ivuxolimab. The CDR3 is CSVDGTAGVSGNTIYF. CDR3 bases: TGCAGCGTTGATGGGACGGCGGGAGTCTCTGGAAACACCATATATTTT.